The clone carrying this T cell receptor (beta chain) appeared once. Its antigen is unidentified. The PCR contained 60 Vbeta and 13 Jbeta primers. Some clones are missing from TCRdb's copy, which holds only in-frame ones; the method was immunoSEQ multiplex PCR. The sample lists about 150,000 clones; 70% to 90% were seen once. These donors counted as nominally healthy when sampled, but unrecorded immune exposures were likely. These data originate in a study of cytomegalovirus exposure and HLA in healthy donors. For the study at large: Counted in an early data release were tens of millions of unique TCRs from HLA-typed donors.

The study, taken as a whole, reports: For TCR beta chains, V- and J-gene trimming was later linked to a missense DCLRE1C variant. Reportedly, a later analysis found an Asian-associated ancestry cluster had fewer N-insertions than the roughly 670-donor mean.

CDR1 is MDHEN, CDR2 SYDVKM, per germline. V shed 8 bases, J shed 4 bases, and the junction held 14 bases outside the gene matches. There are 16 residues in the CDR3. The chain employs TRBV28 and TRBJ2-7; the match to TRBD2 covers 10 bases. Sample: PBMCs. The source is a woman in her late teens or twenties in good health and CMV-seronegative. CDR3 sequence (DNA): TGTGCCAGCCGGAGGGTTTCGGGACTAGCGAAATACGAGCAGTACTTC. This sequence encodes CASRRVSGLAKYEQYF.